These 14 T cell receptor beta chains came from one sample sequenced in a study of T cell repertoires in cytomegalovirus infection. These receptors' targets are unknown. TCRdb passed the reads through MiXCR, listing each CDR3 protein once. The data contain about 310,000 distinct CDR3 sequences, approximately 25% of them singletons. This sample comprised cultured PBMCs, obtained from culture after CMV antigen stimulation. The receptors stem from a human donor in good health (CMV status not recorded). Some clones in this sample may be carry-over from other donors' samples.

This chain connects TRBV27 to TRBJ2-3; TRBD1 or TRBD2 may be the D gene (5 bases each). This CDR3 has 15 residues. Germline V gene sequence: CDR1 MNHEY, CDR2 SMNVEV (reference sequence). V was pared by 0 bases and J by 4 bases, with 11 bases between. The CDR3 protein is CASSLSAGSSDTQYF. The CDR3 DNA follows: TGTGCCAGCAGTTTATCGGCAGGGAGCTCAGATACGCAGTATTTT.

This sequence joins TRBV2 and TRBJ2-3; tentatively, D is TRBD2 (6 bases). The CDR3 has 12 amino acids. Germline V gene lookup returns CDR1 SNHLY and CDR2 FYNNEI. The V and J ends lost 8 bases and 5 bases respectively, with 11 bases between them. The CDR3 bases are TGTGCCAGCCGCCCGGGAGTAGATACGCAGTATTTT. This translates into CASRPGVDTQYF.

V gene TRBV19 combines with J gene TRBJ2-3; TRBD1 aligns across 7 bases. There are 15 residues in the CDR3. Looked up from germline, CDR1 is LNHDA and CDR2 is SQIVND (reference sequence). V lost 10 bases and J lost 3; bases outside the gene matches: 13. The CDR3 here is CATSGQADVTDTQYF. CDR3 nucleotide sequence: TGTGCCACCTCAGGACAGGCGGACGTGACAGATACGCAGTATTTT.

Many counts were recorded for this clonotype. V and J are TRBV19 and TRBJ1-1; 7 nucleotides match TRBD1. The CDR3 contains 15 residues. The V gene's germline CDR1 is LNHDA and CDR2 SQIVND (reference sequence). The trim removed 4 bases at V and 3 bases at J, leaving 8 bases unmatched. DNA for the CDR3: TGTGCCAGTAGTAGAAGGGGGCCCCGGGACACTGAAGCTTTCTTT. Translated: CASSRRGPRDTEAFF. Together with reference TRBV19 and TRBJ1-1, the CDR3 gives the full variable domain: DGGITQSPKYLFRKEGQNVTLSCEQNLNHDAMYWYRQDPGQGLRLIYYSQIVNDFQKGDIAEGYSVSREKKESFPLTVTSAQKNPTAFYLCASSRRGPRDTEAFFGQGTRLTVV.

The CDR3 DNA reads as TGTGCCAGTAGTATGCGGGGAAGGAGGGCTACGGAGGACTACACCTTC. Its protein product is CASSMRGRRATEDYTF. The chain carries TRBV19 and TRBJ1-2; D is unresolved. The CDR3 loop spans 16 amino acids. CDR1 and CDR2 from the germline V gene are LNHDA and SQIVND (reference sequence). Trimming stripped 3 bases from V and 10 bases from J, with 24 bases between. The full variable domain, its missing parts supplied by reference TRBV19 and TRBJ1-2, is DGGITQSPKYLFRKEGQNVTLSCEQNLNHDAMYWYRQDPGQGLRLIYYSQIVNDFQKGDIAEGYSVSREKKESFPLTVTSAQKNPTAFYLCASSMRGRRATEDYTFGSGTRLTVV.

The gene calls are TRBV25-1 and TRBJ2-1; 7 bases match TRBD2. Germline V lookup: CDR1 MGHDK, CDR2 SYGVNS. The CDR3 is 15 residues long. With 6 bases clipped from V and 6 bases from J, the junction kept 11 bases outside the gene matches. The CDR3 sequence is CASSLSGGFSNEQFF. The CDR3, as DNA: TGTGCCAGCAGCCTGTCGGGAGGCTTTTCCAATGAGCAGTTCTTC.

The V gene is TRBV25-1, the J gene TRBJ1-1; D may be TRBD1 (6 bases). Germline CDR1 is MGHDK and CDR2 is SYGVNS. Trimming cost V 5 bases and J 3 bases, with 13 bases left between them. There are 14 residues in the CDR3. The CDR3 region is CASSPEQGHTEAFF. CDR3 coding DNA: TGTGCCAGCAGTCCAGAGCAGGGGCACACTGAAGCTTTCTTT.

This clonotype has only a few counts. The chain recombines TRBV15 with TRBJ1-6; D remains ambiguous. The ends were cut back, 6 bases at V and 3 bases at J, with 15 bases in the middle. Germline V CDR1 and CDR2: LNHNV, YYDKDF (reference sequence). The CDR3 consists of 16 residues. CDR3 loop: CATRELRGNYNSPLHF. The CDR3 region has the DNA TGTGCCACCAGGGAATTGCGAGGGAACTATAATTCACCCCTCCACTTT.

The V and J genes are TRBV19 and TRBJ2-1, with TRBD2 identical over 13 bases. Germline V gene sequence: CDR1 LNHDA, CDR2 SQIVND (reference sequence). Trimming removed 5 bases from V and 4 bases from J; junction bases left unmatched: 5. The CDR3 runs to 16 residues. The chain's CDR3 is CASSPKLAGGYNEQFF. DNA for the CDR3: TGTGCCAGTAGTCCTAAACTAGCGGGAGGGTACAATGAGCAGTTCTTC.

The chain has TRBV29-1 and TRBJ2-3, with TRBD1 as a possible D gene (6 bases). Germline lookup yields CDR1 SQVTM and CDR2 ANQGSEA. The CDR3 loop spans 14 amino acids. V was clipped by 5 bases and J by 4 bases, with 16 bases between them. CDR3 in DNA: TGCAGCGTTCAACGAGAACAGGGACCAGATACGCAGTATTTT. It is translated as CSVQREQGPDTQYF.

This clonotype was seen repeatedly, ten times or more. V usage is TRBV7-2 and J usage is TRBJ2-1; no reliable D call. The length of the CDR3 is 13 residues. CDR1 and CDR2 from the germline V gene are SGHTA and FQGNSA. V was clipped by 2 bases and J by 12 bases, with 14 bases between them. Here the CDR3 DNA reads TGTGCCAGCAGCTTAATTGCCCCGAGGCCGCAGTTCTTC. It translates to CASSLIAPRPQFF.

This chain uses TRBV5-4 with TRBJ2-5; no firm D call. The germline gives CDR1 SGHNT, CDR2 YYREEE (reference sequence). This CDR3 contains 13 residues. The V gene lost 2 bases and the J gene lost 5 bases, with 10 bases spanning the gap. The CDR3 sequence is CASSLKGPETQYF. CDR3 in DNA: TGTGCCAGCAGCTTAAAAGGCCCGGAGACCCAGTACTTC.

This clonotype was recorded a few times. This sequence joins TRBV6-2 or TRBV6-3 and TRBJ2-1; the D gene could be TRBD1 or TRBD2 (6 bases each). The CDR3 has 15 amino acids. Germline-derived CDR1 and CDR2 are MNHEY and SVGEGT. The V gene lost 7 bases and the J gene lost 5 bases, with 18 bases spanning the gap. CDR3: CASTLPGGTNNEQFF. The CDR3 bases are TGTGCCAGCACCCTGCCGGGCGGGACAAACAATGAGCAGTTCTTC.

The chain recombines TRBV12-3 or TRBV12-4 with TRBJ2-7; 9 bases fit TRBD1. The V gene end was trimmed by 8 bases and the J gene end by 4 bases; junction bases not matched to a gene: 6. This CDR3 has 13 amino acids. The CDR3 DNA sequence: TGTGCCAGCGGCCGACAGGGGGGTTACGAGCAGTACGTC. Translation gives CASGRQGGYEQYV.